This paragraph reports one T cell receptor (beta chain). What this receptor recognizes is not known. No quality values exist for individual bases; no much larger clone is one base distant. Sequencer: Illumina NovaSeq 6000. TCRalpha and TCRbeta cDNA libraries were constructed by 5'RACE with constant-segment primers, with sample barcodes and unique molecular identifiers being introduced. RNA was extracted from every sample with Trizol reagent. The libraries were amplified in two PCR steps, and the second step added a second sample barcode and Illumina TruSeq adapters. Sequencing of the libraries was done on an Illumina NovaSeq, producing 2 x 150 bp paired-end reads. In the paper's pipeline: With migec v1.2.7, reads were demultiplexed and then collapsed into UMI-guided consensus sequences. Using mixcr v2.1.11, UMI consensuses were aligned to TRA and TRB V and J templates and then assembled into clonotypes. A clonotype was counted as expanded or contracted only when both edgeR and NoisET called the clonotype significant, with the noise models trained on biological replicates. For edgeR calls, the cutoffs were a false discovery rate-adjusted p below 0.01 and a log2 fold-change threshold of 1. As an exploratory analysis of dynamics, max-normalized trajectories of the 1000 most abundant clonotypes were examined with PCA combined with hierarchical clustering. The CD4 or CD8 phenotype of responding clones was assigned using the separately sequenced CD4+ and CD8+ repertoires. The raw public data were reprocessed by TCRdb itself: fastp quality trimming at Q25, MiXCR clonotype calling, in-frame beta chains only. One record per CDR3 amino acid sequence lists the most common genes and DNA. These V and J calls derive from TCRdb rather than the authors' analysis. This sample gives 450,000 to 650,000 distinct CDR3 sequences in total; 20% of them show up just once. Under 15% of the sample is held by the ten biggest clonotypes.

This specimen belongs to a study of T-cell memory formation after mild COVID-19 listed by TCRdb under 2021. A note on the overall study: TCR sequence clusters from the two donors were largely donor specific. In two donors, T-cell clones that expanded and contracted after mild COVID-19 were followed by sequencing TCRalpha and TCRbeta repertoires longitudinally. Two young, previously healthy adult volunteers, one female and one male, were included in the cohort.

What the authors observed across the whole study: Clones that contracted from day 15 to 85 showed balanced CD4/CD8 phenotypes, whereas a second wave of clones that expanded from day 15 to 37 leaned towards CD4+. The second-wave clones that peaked on day 37 were not confirmed to be SARS-CoV-2 specific. Contracting CD4+ clones were found mainly in CM and EM memory subsets, while CD8+ clones were enriched in EMRA. Some responding clones were found in pre-infection memory, which suggests that pre-existing cross-reactive memory T cells took part in the SARS-CoV-2 response. The study covered only a couple of mild cases, and larger cohorts including severe cases with pre-infection samples were considered necessary.

Ficoll-Paque density gradient centrifugation was used to isolate PBMCs. V has 6 bases trimmed and J has 9 bases trimmed; junction bases matching no gene number 9. Spanning cysteine to phenylalanine, the CDR3 consists of 14 amino acids. Only CDR3 DNA is held: 42 bases, read in frame from base 1. From the germline V gene, CDR1 is MDHEN and CDR2 is SYDVKM. Here the chain combines TRBV28 and TRBJ2-1, with 9 junctional bases fitting TRBD1. This sequence was found in an adult woman who had mild COVID-19 (a few samples of this study predate the infection). The sample titles of this study are shuffled in the database, so cell type and time point are left out; the donor was told from shared clones. Sequencing was done on a sample of PBMCs or a T cell subset sorted from them (not recorded which). CDR3 reads: CASRGQGLSPEQFF. The nucleotide sequence is given as TGTGCCAGCAGGGGACAGGGATTGTCCCCTGAGCAGTTCTTC.